Listed below are T cell receptor beta chains from one sample, sequenced in a study of beta chain features in type 1 diabetes. Generated by immunoSEQ multiplex PCR, the TCRdb table keeps only in-frame clones and is missing some. The sample has about 450,000 clones; approximately 10% are singletons. Sequencing input: naive CD4+ T cells from blood. The origin of the receptors is a woman aged 18 to 35 in good health. Each CDR3 is given with its conserved first and last residue. A D gene is named only where the DNA matches it firmly.

>17|.|TRBV7-2
CASSLVHRASMNTEAFF
>15|TRBD1|TRBV5-1
CASNPSGQGTGELFF
>13|.|TRBV19
CASSVSTQETQYF
>13|TRBD1|TRBV7-9
CASRGTGVETQYF
>14|.|TRBV4-2
CASSQPVDQETQYF
>14|TRBD1|TRBV7-6
CASSLDRGPREQYF
>15|TRBD2|TRBV7-9
CASSVGTSGRYEQYF
>15|.|TRBV4-2
CASSVRDPRTDTQYF
>15|.|TRBV25-1
CASSDAEGLSNEQFF
>13|.|TRBV7-2
CASSLNGGNTIYF
>15|TRBD2|TRBV14
CASSQPTSGIYEQYF
>14|TRBD1|TRBV7-2
CASSKQGYTGELFF
>16|.|TRBV6-5
CASSYSGLGPSYGYTF
>15|TRBD2|TRBV15
CATRAGTSGTDTQYF
>13|.|TRBV30
CAWSVAQAYGYTF
>15|TRBD1|TRBV10-3
CAIRPDRGGDQPQHF
>13|.|TRBV4-2
CASLDVHTDTQYF
>13|.|TRBV4-3
CASSQAWNSPLHF
>16|.|TRBV7-2
CASSLGRPRTNTEAFF
>14|.|TRBV5-4
CASSLALFQETQYF
>15|.|TRBV19
CASSTGRAGPDTQYF
>15|.|TRBV19
CASSANRQRNTEAFF
>14|TRBD1|TRBV7-3
CASSPDRVADTQYF
>13|.|TRBV19
CASSTVRGSEAFF
>14|.|TRBV6-5
CASSSMAQAYEQYF
>16|TRBD1|TRBV23-1
CASSQSATGWCYEQYF
>13|.|TRBV11-2
CACRGTSTDTQYF